The 16 T cell receptor beta chains below were found in one sample sequenced in a study of T cells after yellow fever vaccination. In TCRdb, the 5' RACE reads were re-called with MiXCR into one record per CDR3 protein. The sample has 150,000 or so distinct CDR3 sequences, approximately 6.6% seen once; the top ten hold more than 0.6%. The sample was CD4+ T cells sorted from PBMCs, taken 10 days after the yellow fever booster vaccination. These receptors were obtained from a man younger than 45 who received the YFV17D yellow fever vaccine.

At least ten counts were recorded for this clonotype. Compared with germline, one end of the junction differs, possibly owing to a read error. The rearrangement uses TRBV6-1 and TRBJ2-5; tentatively, D is TRBD1 (5 bases). The CDR3 sequence is 12 residues long. CDR1 is MNHNS, CDR2 SASEGT, per germline. The CDR3 DNA reads TGTGCCAGCAGCGAAGGGGCTCTAACCCAGTACTTC. This gives the protein CASSEGALTQYF.

This clonotype was found many times. The V and J genes are TRBV30 and TRBJ1-2, with a possible D match to TRBD1 (6 bases). The CDR3 extends over 14 amino acids. The V gene's germline CDR1 is GTSNPN and CDR2 SVGIG (reference sequence). V shed 2 bases and J shed 8 bases, with 18 bases lying between them. The CDR3 sequence: CAWSFGGGAKGYTF. The CDR3, as DNA: TGTGCCTGGAGTTTTGGAGGGGGGGCCAAAGGCTACACCTTC.

Concerning this clonotype: A single base separates this from a much larger clone, so it may be a read error. The gene calls are TRBV7-2 and TRBJ2-7; D ambiguous. Germline V gene sequence: CDR1 SGHTA, CDR2 FQGNSA. The CDR3 is 12 residues long. In DNA, the CDR3 is TGTGCCGGCAGCCGTGATAGGTACGAGCAGTACTTC. Its protein product is CAGSRDRYEQYF.

The sample holds many counts of this clonotype. This chain joins TRBV3-1 and TRBJ2-3, with 7 positions matching TRBD2. Germline V gene lookup returns CDR1 LGHDT and CDR2 YNNKEL (reference sequence). Trimming removed 6 bases from V and 4 bases from J; junction bases left unmatched: 7. This CDR3 has 14 residues. The CDR3 protein is CASRKEGGADTQYF. CDR3 in DNA: TGTGCCAGCAGGAAAGAGGGAGGGGCAGATACGCAGTATTTT.

The chain combines TRBV20-1 with TRBJ2-5; 8 bases are a match to TRBD1. The CDR3 has 13 residues. V was pared by 2 bases and J by 5 bases, with 4 bases of the junction left unmatched. CDR1 DFQATT and CDR2 SNEGSKA come from the germline V gene (reference sequence). The CDR3: CSARQGARETQYF. CDR3 coding DNA: TGCAGTGCTAGACAGGGGGCCCGCGAGACCCAGTACTTC.

In regard to this clonotype: The germline gene is not matched at one end of the junction; a read error may be the cause. The chain has TRBV12-3 or TRBV12-4 and TRBJ1-1, with D possibly matching TRBD1 (6 bases). This CDR3 is 19 amino acids long. The CDR3 DNA is TGTGCCAGCTGTTTACGGGGCAGTGGGACCGACAGGTCAGACACTGAAGCTTTCTTT. As protein: CASCLRGSGTDRSDTEAFF.

This clonotype appeared a few times. V gene TRBV7-3 combines with J gene TRBJ2-1; D is unresolved. The CDR3 spans 13 residues. Germline CDR1 SGHTA, CDR2 FQGTGA. V shed 5 bases and J shed 9 bases, with 14 bases lying between them. CDR3 residues: CASSVSGRSEQFF. The CDR3 bases are TGTGCCAGCAGCGTGTCCGGACGAAGTGAGCAGTTCTTC.

This clonotype has a count of ten or more. The chain is built from TRBV3-1 and TRBJ2-1; TRBD2 matches at 8 bases. With V trimmed by 4 bases and J by 3 bases, 8 bases remained unmatched. The length of the CDR3 is 16 residues. Germline lookup yields CDR1 LGHDT and CDR2 YNNKEL (reference sequence). The CDR3 here is CASSRHAGGDYNEQFF. CDR3 nucleotides: TGTGCCAGCAGCCGCCACGCGGGGGGTGACTACAATGAGCAGTTCTTC.

Notes on this clonotype: A read error may be the cause here, since a much bigger clone is one base away. This chain links TRBV7-2 with TRBJ2-3; D unresolved. The V end was cut by 3 bases, the J end by 0 bases, with 10 bases between. This CDR3 spans 15 amino acids. The germline V gene has CDR1 SGHTA and CDR2 FQGNSA. The CDR3 DNA follows: TGTACCAGCAGCTTCTCCCCCGGGAGCACAGATACGCAGTATTTT. Protein sequence: CTSSFSPGSTDTQYF.

The sample holds a few counts of this clonotype. The chain employs TRBV6-4 and TRBJ2-7; maybe TRBD2 (6 bases). Germline V gives CDR1 MRHNA, CDR2 SNTAGT. With 0 bases removed from V and 7 bases from J, the gap between germline ends came to 10 bases. The CDR3 runs to 13 residues. The CDR3 reads CASSDSSRGEQYF. The CDR3 DNA follows: TGTGCCAGCAGTGACTCGTCCCGGGGGGAGCAGTACTTC.

The chain couples TRBV7-2 to TRBJ2-7, with a possible D match to TRBD2 (6 bases). Per germline, CDR1 SGHTA and CDR2 FQGNSA. The CDR3 extends over 16 amino acids. The V and J ends lost 1 base and 0 bases respectively, with 13 bases between them. The CDR3 reads CASSLVGSLSSYEQYF. The CDR3 bases are TGTGCCAGCAGCTTAGTCGGGAGTCTTAGCTCCTACGAGCAGTACTTC.

This clonotype has at least ten counts. The chain couples TRBV20-1 to TRBJ2-3; maybe TRBD2 (5 bases). CDR1 and CDR2 from the germline V gene are DFQATT and SNEGSKA (reference sequence). This CDR3 contains 13 residues. The germline V and J ends were trimmed by 3 bases and 2 bases, with 9 bases remaining between them. In DNA form, the CDR3 reads TGCAGTGCTAGTCGGGGAGACACAGATACGCAGTATTTT. This translates into CSASRGDTDTQYF.

Many counts were recorded for this clonotype. The rearrangement joins TRBV20-1 to TRBJ2-5; D uncertain. The CDR3 length is 11 residues. Trimming pared 0 bases from V and 7 bases from J, leaving 6 bases between. The germline gives CDR1 DFQATT, CDR2 SNEGSKA (reference sequence). The CDR3: CSARDLSTQYF. The CDR3, as DNA: TGCAGTGCTAGAGATCTATCGACCCAGTACTTC.

Ten or more counts support this clonotype. No conserved phenylalanine or tryptophan ends this CDR3, so it is likely a read error. The limits of the CDR3 on the DNA are not certain, so only TCRdb's listed CDR3 is given. V and J are TRBV3-1 and TRBJ2-1; the table's D call TRBD1 went unverified against the DNA. Germline values: CDR1 LGHDT, CDR2 YNNKEL (reference sequence). The CDR3 comprises 12 residues, both ends counted. The CDR3 region is CASSQVGQGLNV.

This clonotype was observed many times. This chain's CDR3 is CASSFKLGQETQYF. The CDR3 DNA reads as TGTGCCAGCAGCTTTAAGTTGGGGCAAGAGACCCAGTACTTC. The rearrangement joins TRBV7-9 to TRBJ2-5; no reliable D call. From germline, CDR1 is SEHNR and CDR2 FQNEAQ (reference sequence). The length of the CDR3 is 14 residues. Trimming took 3 bases from V and 2 from J, leaving 10 bases between them.

This clonotype was seen repeatedly, ten times or more. CDR3 sequence (DNA): TGTGCCTGGAGTGAGGGGATTGGAAACACCATATATTTT. Translated, it gives CAWSEGIGNTIYF. The chain couples TRBV30 to TRBJ1-3, with D perhaps matching TRBD1 (5 bases). Trimming cost V 1 base and J 3 bases, with 7 bases left between them. The CDR3 has 13 amino acids. Germline V gene lookup returns CDR1 GTSNPN and CDR2 SVGIG (reference sequence). Full variable domain (missing parts from reference TRBV30 and TRBJ1-3): SQTIHQWPATLVQPVGSPLSLECTVEGTSNPNLYWYRQAAGRGLQLLFYSVGIGQISSEVPQNLSASRPQDRQFILSSKKLLLSDSGFYLCAWSEGIGNTIYFGEGSWLTVV.